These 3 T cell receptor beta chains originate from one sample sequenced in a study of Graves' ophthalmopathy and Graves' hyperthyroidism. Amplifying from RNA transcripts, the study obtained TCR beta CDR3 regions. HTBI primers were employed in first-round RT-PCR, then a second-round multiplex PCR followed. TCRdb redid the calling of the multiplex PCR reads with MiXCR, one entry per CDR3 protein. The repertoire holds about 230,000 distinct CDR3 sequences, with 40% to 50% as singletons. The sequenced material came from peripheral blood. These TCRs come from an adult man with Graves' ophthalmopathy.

CDR3 amino acids: CASSPKGLAGGTVELFF. In DNA, the CDR3 is TGTGCCAGCAGCCCAAAGGGCCTAGCGGGAGGGACAGTGGAGCTGTTTTTT. The V call is TRBV9, the J call TRBJ2-2, with 12 bases that match TRBD2. The V gene end was trimmed by 4 bases and the J gene end by 10 bases; junction bases not matched to a gene: 14. The CDR3 loop spans 17 amino acids. Germline V CDR1 and CDR2: SGDLS, YYNGEE.

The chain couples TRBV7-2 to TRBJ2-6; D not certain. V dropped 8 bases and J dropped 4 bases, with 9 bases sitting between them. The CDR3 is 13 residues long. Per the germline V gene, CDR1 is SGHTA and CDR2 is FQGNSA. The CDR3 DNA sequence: TGTGCCAGCGACCAGGCAGGGGCCAACGTCCTGACTTTC. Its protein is CASDQAGANVLTF.

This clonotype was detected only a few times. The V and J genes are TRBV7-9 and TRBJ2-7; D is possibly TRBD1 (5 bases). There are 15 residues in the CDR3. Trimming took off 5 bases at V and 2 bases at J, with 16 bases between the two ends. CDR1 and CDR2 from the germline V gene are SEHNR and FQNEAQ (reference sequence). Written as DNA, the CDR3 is TGTGCCAGCAGCCATAGGGGCAGCCTTACCTACGAGCAGTACTTC. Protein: CASSHRGSLTYEQYF.